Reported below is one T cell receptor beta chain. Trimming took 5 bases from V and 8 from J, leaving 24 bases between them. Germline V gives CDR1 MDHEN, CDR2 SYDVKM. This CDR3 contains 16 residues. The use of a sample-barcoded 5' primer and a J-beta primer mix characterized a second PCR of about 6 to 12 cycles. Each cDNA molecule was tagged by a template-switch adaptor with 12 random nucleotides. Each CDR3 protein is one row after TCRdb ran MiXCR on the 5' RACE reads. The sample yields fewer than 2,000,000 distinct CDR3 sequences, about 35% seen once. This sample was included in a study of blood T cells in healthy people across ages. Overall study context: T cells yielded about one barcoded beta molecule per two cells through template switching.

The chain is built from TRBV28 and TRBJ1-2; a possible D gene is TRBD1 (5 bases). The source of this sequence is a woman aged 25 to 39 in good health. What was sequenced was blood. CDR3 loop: CASSTAGGNDLRGYTF. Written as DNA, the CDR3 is TGTGCCAGCAGTACTGCCGGGGGGAACGATCTCAGGGGCTACACCTTC.